The text below deals with one T cell receptor (beta chain). The sample is drawn from a study of blood T cells in healthy people across ages. Germline V CDR1 and CDR2: SNHLY, FYNNEI. The CDR3 is 14 amino acids. V dropped 8 bases and J dropped 2; count of bases not matched to a gene: 7. Through a sample-barcoded 5' primer and a J-beta primer mix, a second PCR was run for about 6 to 11 cycles. TCRdb used MiXCR to reprocess the 5' RACE reads, holding one entry per CDR3 protein. The table includes around 900,000 distinct CDR3 sequences, 29% detected once. The V gene is TRBV2, the J gene TRBJ2-7; 9 nucleotides agree with TRBD1. The TCR sequence derives from a woman older than 75 in good health. The sequenced sample consisted of blood. The chain's CDR3 is CASASDRGTYEQYF. The CDR3 coding sequence is TGTGCCAGCGCATCGGACAGGGGCACCTACGAGCAGTACTTC.